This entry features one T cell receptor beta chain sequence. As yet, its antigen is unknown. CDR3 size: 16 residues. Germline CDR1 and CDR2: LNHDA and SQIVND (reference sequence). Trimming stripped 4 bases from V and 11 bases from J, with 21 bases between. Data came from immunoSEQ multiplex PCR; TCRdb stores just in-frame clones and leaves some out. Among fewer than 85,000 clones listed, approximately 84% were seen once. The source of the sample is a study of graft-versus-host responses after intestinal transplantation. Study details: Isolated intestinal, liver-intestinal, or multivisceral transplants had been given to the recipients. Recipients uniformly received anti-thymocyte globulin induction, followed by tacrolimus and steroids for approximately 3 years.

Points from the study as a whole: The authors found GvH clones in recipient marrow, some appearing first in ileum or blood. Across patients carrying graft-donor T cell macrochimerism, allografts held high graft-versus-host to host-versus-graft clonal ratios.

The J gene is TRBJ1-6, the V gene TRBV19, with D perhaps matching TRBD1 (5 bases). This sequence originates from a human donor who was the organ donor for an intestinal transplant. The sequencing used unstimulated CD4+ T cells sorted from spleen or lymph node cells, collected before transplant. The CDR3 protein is CASSTPLQGGMAPLHF. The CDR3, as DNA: TGTGCCAGTAGTACGCCTTTGCAGGGAGGTATGGCACCCCTCCACTTT.